One sample yielded the 27 T cell receptor beta chains listed below, sequenced in a study of blood T cells in healthy people across ages. Using a J-beta primer mix together with a sample-barcoded 5' primer, a second PCR was run for roughly 6 to 12 cycles. TCRdb used MiXCR to reprocess the 5' RACE reads, holding one entry per CDR3 protein. The table lists some 710,000 distinct CDR3 sequences, 22% of them singletons. Sequenced: blood. Receptors originate from an older man in good health.

The genes are TRBV5-4 and TRBJ2-3, with D hard to call. This CDR3 contains 14 residues. Deletions cut 1 base from V and 6 bases from J, with 12 bases between. The germline V gene encodes CDR1 SGHNT and CDR2 YYREEE (reference sequence). DNA of the CDR3: TGTGCCAGCAGCTTGTCGCGACCCTTGGATACGCAGTATTTT. Translating it yields CASSLSRPLDTQYF.

This chain links TRBV6-6 with TRBJ2-3; 8 positions match TRBD2. Germline V gene lookup returns CDR1 MNHNY and CDR2 SVGAGI (reference sequence). The CDR3 contains 14 residues. After removal of 8 bases from V and 6 bases from J, the junction contained 10 bases not matched to a gene. CDR3 bases: TGTGCCAGCGGTCGCGGACTAGCAGGGGATACGCAGTATTTT. It specifies CASGRGLAGDTQYF.

This rearrangement joins TRBV7-9 to TRBJ1-4, with D hard to call. The germline V gene has CDR1 SEHNR and CDR2 FQNEAQ (reference sequence). V lost 5 bases, J lost 0 bases, and 10 bases lay in between. The CDR3 runs to 15 residues. CDR3 sequence: CASSAGRPTNEKLFF. The CDR3 DNA sequence: TGTGCCAGCAGCGCCGGGAGGCCAACTAATGAAAAACTGTTTTTT.

This clonotype has more than one count but fewer than ten. The genes are TRBV10-3 and TRBJ2-3, with TRBD1 matching over 10 bases. Germline CDR1 ENHRY, CDR2 SYGVKD. This CDR3 comprises 16 residues. With 0 bases clipped from V and 3 bases from J, the junction kept 3 bases outside the gene matches. The DNA for the CDR3 is TGTGCCATCAGTGAGTCGCGGGACAGGGGAACAGATACGCAGTATTTT. Protein: CAISESRDRGTDTQYF.

The chain recombines TRBV6-5 with TRBJ2-1; D could derive from TRBD1 or TRBD2 (6 bases each). This CDR3 spans 15 amino acids. V gave up 0 bases and J gave up 4 bases, with 10 bases separating them. Germline V gene sequence: CDR1 MNHEY, CDR2 SVGAGI. CDR3 loop: CASSYSGGPYNEQFF. The CDR3 nucleotides read TGTGCCAGCAGTTACTCTGGGGGGCCGTACAATGAGCAGTTCTTC.

The chain joins TRBV7-2 to TRBJ2-1; D may be TRBD2 (6 bases). Trimming took 5 bases from V and 7 from J, leaving 15 bases between them. The germline V gene has CDR1 SGHTA and CDR2 FQGNSA. The CDR3 loop spans 14 amino acids. The CDR3 region is CASSRHGSGNEQFF. The CDR3 nucleotides read TGTGCCAGCAGCCGGCACGGGAGCGGGAATGAGCAGTTCTTC.

This chain uses TRBV30 with TRBJ2-3, with 9 nucleotides matching TRBD2. Germline V gene sequence: CDR1 GTSNPN, CDR2 SVGIG (reference sequence). The J segment lost 8 bases and the V segment lost 0 bases, leaving 12 bases of the junction unmatched. This CDR3 is built from 16 residues. CDR3 amino acids: CAWSVLGGRADGTQYF. For the CDR3, the DNA is TGTGCCTGGAGTGTACTTGGCGGGAGGGCCGACGGTACGCAGTATTTT.

This clonotype was seen only a few times. The chain employs TRBV6-2 or TRBV6-3 and TRBJ2-2; D gene unclear. The germline gives CDR1 MNHEY, CDR2 SVGEGT. CDR3 length: 13 amino acids. Trimming stripped 8 bases from V and 3 bases from J, with 10 bases between. The CDR3 loop is CASAPSHTGELFF. For the CDR3, the DNA is TGTGCCAGCGCCCCCAGCCACACCGGGGAGCTGTTTTTT.

To note about this clonotype: The junction shows a germline mismatch at one end, possibly a read error. The chain uses TRBV4-3 and TRBJ2-1; maybe TRBD2 (6 bases). CDR1 is LGHNA and CDR2 is YSLEER in the germline V gene. The CDR3 contains 15 residues. CDR3 residues: CASSQETSRINEQVF. CDR3 coding DNA: TGCGCCAGCAGCCAAGAGACTAGTCGAATCAATGAGCAGGTCTTC.

V is TRBV5-1 and J is TRBJ2-5; no clear D gene. V dropped 4 bases and J dropped 2 bases, with 9 bases sitting between them. The CDR3 consists of 13 residues. Germline V lookup: CDR1 SGHRS, CDR2 YFSETQ. The CDR3 loop reads CASSESVQETQYF. The CDR3 nucleotides read TGCGCCAGCAGCGAGTCCGTACAAGAGACCCAGTACTTC.

Concerning this clonotype itself: At one of its ends the junction is not consistent with the germline gene, which may arise from a read error. This rearrangement joins TRBV11-3 to TRBJ2-3; D is ambiguous. The CDR3 loop spans 17 amino acids. From germline, CDR1 is SGHNT and CDR2 YENEEA. The CDR3 DNA reads TGTGCCAGCGGCTTGGCCCCGGGCCTCATCATCCCAGATACGCAGTATTTT. It translates to CASGLAPGLIIPDTQYF.

The CDR3 spells CSARGPGRSTEAFF. The CDR3 nucleotides are TGCAGTGCTAGAGGACCGGGAAGAAGCACTGAAGCTTTCTTT. This chain uses TRBV20-1 with TRBJ1-1; D is unresolved. The CDR3 is made up of 14 amino acids. Germline V gene data show CDR1 as DFQATT and CDR2 as SNEGSKA (reference sequence). V lost 1 base, J lost 4 bases, and 13 bases lay in between.

This clonotype came up a few times. The chain links TRBV6-1 to TRBJ1-5, with a weak D call TRBD1 (6 bases). Germline lookup yields CDR1 MNHNS and CDR2 SASEGT. The CDR3 loop spans 15 amino acids. V was pared by 2 bases and J by 2 bases, with 10 bases between. This CDR3 is CASSETGLGNQPQHF. CDR3 nucleotide sequence: TGTGCCAGCAGTGAAACAGGGTTGGGCAATCAGCCCCAGCATTTT.

This chain links TRBV6-1 with TRBJ2-1; 7 bases are a match to TRBD2. Germline values: CDR1 MNHNS, CDR2 SASEGT. The CDR3 is 14 residues long. The V gene end was trimmed by 3 bases and the J gene end by 7 bases; junction bases not matched to a gene: 6. In DNA, the CDR3 is TGTGCCAGCAGTGACATTGCCGGGGGGAATGAGCAGTTCTTC. Protein sequence: CASSDIAGGNEQFF.

Notes on this clonotype: The junction differs from germline at one of its ends, possibly a read error. The chain has TRBV12-3 or TRBV12-4 and TRBJ2-3; TRBD2 agrees at 9 bases. This CDR3 region has 16 residues. The CDR3 is CASSLEAGGSADAQYF. The CDR3, as DNA: TGTGCCAGCAGTTTAGAAGCGGGGGGTAGCGCAGATGCGCAGTATTTT.

The chain employs TRBV6-6 and TRBJ1-2, with D unresolved. Germline-derived CDR1 and CDR2 are MNHNY and SVGAGI (reference sequence). The V end lost 0 bases, the J end lost 2 bases, and 16 bases lay between the germline ends. This CDR3 has 17 residues. In DNA, the CDR3 is TGTGCCAGCAGTTACTCTGTAAGGGCCCAGTTAAACTATGGCTACACCTTC. Its protein product is CASSYSVRAQLNYGYTF.

This rearrangement joins TRBV10-3 to TRBJ2-5; 7 bases line up with TRBD2. The end of the DNA aligns better with TRBJ2-7, so the J call may be wrong. Germline loops: CDR1 ENHRY, CDR2 SYGVKD. The CDR3 sequence is 12 residues long. In nucleotides, the CDR3 is TGTGCAATGGGGGGGGAGGGGCTCGAGCAGTACTTC. Its protein is CAMGGEGLEQYF.

This clonotype has a count of ten or more. The chain uses TRBV5-1 and TRBJ1-1; the D is unclear. This CDR3 is built from 14 residues. V dropped 0 bases and J dropped 7 bases, with 13 bases sitting between them. Germline loops: CDR1 SGHRS, CDR2 YFSETQ. CDR3 sequence: CASSLDYSTSEAFF. CDR3 DNA: TGCGCCAGCAGCTTGGACTACTCAACAAGTGAAGCTTTCTTT.

This clonotype was counted only a few times. The chain links TRBV5-1 to TRBJ1-5; D unresolved. This CDR3 has 15 amino acids. V lost 0 bases and J lost 6, with 13 bases in between. Germline lookup yields CDR1 SGHRS and CDR2 YFSETQ. The CDR3 nucleotides read TGCGCCAGCAGCTTGGAGGCGGGGATCGGTCAGCCCCAGCATTTT. It translates to CASSLEAGIGQPQHF.

A few counts support this clonotype. The chain employs TRBV3-1 and TRBJ1-1; the D is unclear. The CDR3 length is 11 residues. CDR1 and CDR2 (germline): LGHDT, YNNKEL (reference sequence). The V end lost 8 bases, the J end lost 2 bases, and 6 bases lay between the germline ends. The CDR3 DNA sequence: TGTGCCAGCGGGTCAAACACTGAAGCTTTCTTT. Encoded protein: CASGSNTEAFF.

The chain combines TRBV20-1 with TRBJ2-7; TRBD1 agrees at 7 bases. CDR1 and CDR2 (germline): DFQATT, SNEGSKA (reference sequence). Trimming removed 0 bases from V and 5 bases from J; junction bases left unmatched: 10. The CDR3 extends over 15 amino acids. The CDR3 nucleotides read TGCAGTGCTAGAGATTCGCCAGGGGGATCCCACGAGCAGTACTTC. Residues: CSARDSPGGSHEQYF.

Only a few counts were recorded for this clonotype. The chain combines TRBV4-1 with TRBJ1-1; no firm D call. CDR3 length: 17 amino acids. V gave up 0 bases and J gave up 1 base, with 15 bases separating them. Germline loops: CDR1 MGHRA, CDR2 YSYEKL. Written as DNA, the CDR3 is TGCGCCAGCAGCCAAGAAGGTTTCGGGGTAAAGAACACTGAAGCTTTCTTT. Its protein is CASSQEGFGVKNTEAFF.

This sequence joins TRBV28 and TRBJ2-4, with TRBD1 matching over 8 bases. V was clipped by 7 bases and J by 7 bases; unmatched bases: 9. The germline CDR1 and CDR2 sequences are MDHEN and SYDVKM. The CDR3 runs to 14 residues. CDR3 sequence: CASTLAGGQNIQYF. The CDR3 nucleotides read TGTGCCAGCACACTCGCAGGGGGCCAGAACATTCAGTACTTC.

This clonotype occurred many times. This rearrangement joins TRBV5-1 to TRBJ1-1, with a tentative D call TRBD1 (5 bases). Germline V lookup: CDR1 SGHRS, CDR2 YFSETQ. The ends were cut back, 7 bases at V and 2 bases at J, with 18 bases in the middle. The CDR3 consists of 15 residues. In DNA, the CDR3 is TGCGCCAGCCCCGGGACCCCATTATTTAACACTGAAGCTTTCTTT. Translating gives CASPGTPLFNTEAFF.

This clonotype was seen only a few times. This chain joins TRBV7-9 and TRBJ2-1; 7 nucleotides align to TRBD2. Germline V gene data show CDR1 as SEHNR and CDR2 as FQNEAQ (reference sequence). V shed 2 bases, J shed 9 bases, and the junction held 7 bases outside the gene matches. This CDR3 comprises 14 residues. DNA for the CDR3: TGTGCCAGCAGCTTAATGGCGGGAGAGTTTGAGCAGTTCTTC. It yields the protein CASSLMAGEFEQFF.

The gene calls are TRBV29-1 and TRBJ1-1; 7 bases line up with TRBD1. CDR3 size: 13 residues. The V gene end was trimmed by 6 bases and the J gene end by 6 bases; junction bases not matched to a gene: 10. Looked up from germline, CDR1 is SQVTM and CDR2 is ANQGSEA. CDR3 loop: CSVEGRGESEAFF. The CDR3 nucleotides are TGCAGCGTCGAGGGCAGGGGGGAGTCTGAAGCTTTCTTT.

This clonotype was recorded many times. The rearrangement links TRBV6-5 to TRBJ2-5, with a possible D match to TRBD2 (5 bases). The J call may not be correct, given that the DNA end is closer to TRBJ2-7. The CDR3 length is 14 residues. Germline CDR1 is MNHEY and CDR2 is SVGAGI. CDR3 in amino acids: CASSYSGPSYEQYF. The DNA of the CDR3 is TGTGCCAGCAGTTACAGCGGACCCTCCTACGAGCAGTACTTC.